The sequence of this TCR beta chain was determined in a study of cytomegalovirus exposure and HLA in healthy donors. Findings and limits, study-wide: It was reportedly the case that the classifier diagnosed cytomegalovirus status with high specificity and sensitivity. Many donors carried some public TCRs, although rarity characterized most TCR sequences. The listing of 150 or so TCR beta chains classed them as cytomegalovirus-associated.

Only in-frame clones appear in the TCRdb table, and some are missing; sequencing was by immunoSEQ multiplex PCR. The data show fewer than 250,000 clones, 80% to 90% seen once. As regards this clone: Its antigen is still unknown.

The CDR3 has 14 residues. The ends lost 4 bases at V and 4 bases at J; junction bases unmatched: 7. Germline CDR1 reads SGHRS; CDR2 reads YFSETQ. The sample comprised PBMCs. The V and J genes are TRBV5-1 and TRBJ2-7; 8 nucleotides line up with TRBD1. The sequence was obtained from a man between 18 and 35 years old in good health and CMV-seronegative. CDR3 amino acids: CASSPGQGAYEQYF. In DNA, the CDR3 is TGCGCCAGCAGCCCAGGACAGGGAGCATACGAGCAGTACTTC.